The TCR beta chain under discussion was sequenced for a study of T-cell reconstitution after alpha-beta-depleted transplantation in children. Findings and caveats of the study: Several patients had high TCRbeta diversity at day 60; it came from surviving recipient T cells and thymic progenitors.

Unique molecular identifiers featured in how the TCRbeta library was prepared. TCRdb re-derived calls from the PCR reads in MiXCR, one entry per CDR3 protein. The repertoire holds roughly 100,000 distinct CDR3 sequences, with around 7% as singletons. This clonotype was counted between two and nine times. The antigen is undetermined. Trimming cost V 1 base and J 8 bases; bases outside gene matches: 4. The CDR3 is 14 amino acids. Looked up from germline, CDR1 is KGHSH and CDR2 is LQKENI. The sequence came from a boy younger than 10 with acute lymphoblastic leukemia, due to receive a stem cell transplant. This chain connects TRBV18 to TRBJ1-4; the match to TRBD1 covers 7 bases. Here the sequenced sample was PBMCs, taken before TCRalphabeta/CD19-depleted stem cell transplant. CDR3 DNA: TGTGCCAGCTCACCACGGCAGGGGGGAGAAAAACTGTTTTTT. Translation gives CASSPRQGGEKLFF.